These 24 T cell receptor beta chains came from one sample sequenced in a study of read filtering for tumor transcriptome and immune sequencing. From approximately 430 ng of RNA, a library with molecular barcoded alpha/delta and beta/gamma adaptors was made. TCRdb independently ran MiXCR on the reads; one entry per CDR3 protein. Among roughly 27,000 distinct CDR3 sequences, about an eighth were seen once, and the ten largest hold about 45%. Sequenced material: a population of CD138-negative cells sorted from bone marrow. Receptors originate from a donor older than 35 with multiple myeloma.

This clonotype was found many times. The CDR3 reads CASSYQWRGSNTEAFF. The CDR3 DNA reads TGTGCCAGCAGTTACCAGTGGAGGGGGAGTAACACTGAAGCTTTCTTT. V gene TRBV6-2 or TRBV6-3 combines with J gene TRBJ1-1; D possibly corresponds to TRBD1 (6 bases). V lost 2 bases and J 2 bases, leaving 15 bases between the germline ends. Looked up from germline, CDR1 is MNHEY and CDR2 is SVGEGT. This CDR3 comprises 16 residues.

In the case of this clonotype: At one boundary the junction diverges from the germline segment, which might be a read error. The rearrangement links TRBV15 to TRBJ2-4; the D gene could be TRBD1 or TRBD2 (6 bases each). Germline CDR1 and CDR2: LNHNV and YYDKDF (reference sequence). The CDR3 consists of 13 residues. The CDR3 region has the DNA TGTGCCGCCAGCAGGGCCGGGACGGGGGCCTCGTACTTC. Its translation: CAASRAGTGASYF.

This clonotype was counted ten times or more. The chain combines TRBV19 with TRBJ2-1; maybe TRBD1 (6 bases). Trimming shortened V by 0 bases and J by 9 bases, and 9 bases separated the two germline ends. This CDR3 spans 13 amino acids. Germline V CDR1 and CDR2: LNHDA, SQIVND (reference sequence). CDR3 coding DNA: TGTGCCAGTAGTATAGATGGGGGCCCTGAGCAGTTCTTC. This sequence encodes CASSIDGGPEQFF.

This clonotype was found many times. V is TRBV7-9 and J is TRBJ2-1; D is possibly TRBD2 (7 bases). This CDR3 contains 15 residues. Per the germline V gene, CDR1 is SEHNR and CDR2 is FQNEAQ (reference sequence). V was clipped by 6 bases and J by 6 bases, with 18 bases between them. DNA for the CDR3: TGTGCCAGCAGGGGGGCGGGAGAAGTATCCAATGAGCAGTTCTTC. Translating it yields CASRGAGEVSNEQFF.

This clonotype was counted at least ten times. The CDR3 protein is CASRDRLAGGHRLEQYF. The CDR3 DNA sequence: TGTGCCAGCAGAGACCGGCTAGCGGGAGGCCACCGGCTCGAGCAGTACTTC. V gene TRBV6-2 or TRBV6-3 combines with J gene TRBJ2-7; TRBD2 agrees at 11 bases. CDR1 and CDR2 from the germline V gene are MNHEY and SVGEGT. The CDR3 spans 17 residues. Trimming removed 6 bases from V and 6 bases from J; junction bases left unmatched: 16.

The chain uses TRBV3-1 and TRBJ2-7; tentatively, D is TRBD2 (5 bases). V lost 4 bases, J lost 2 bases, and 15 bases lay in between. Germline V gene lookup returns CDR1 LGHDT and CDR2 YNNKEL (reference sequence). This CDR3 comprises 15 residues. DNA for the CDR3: TGTGCCAGCAGCCTTGACAAGGACGGGACCTACGAGCAGTACTTC. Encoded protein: CASSLDKDGTYEQYF.

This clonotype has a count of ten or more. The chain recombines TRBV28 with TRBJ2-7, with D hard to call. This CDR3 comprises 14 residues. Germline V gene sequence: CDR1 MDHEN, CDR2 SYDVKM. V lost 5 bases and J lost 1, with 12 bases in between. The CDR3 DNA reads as TGTGCCAGCAGTCGGCAGGACGGATCCTACGAGCAGTACTTC. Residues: CASSRQDGSYEQYF.

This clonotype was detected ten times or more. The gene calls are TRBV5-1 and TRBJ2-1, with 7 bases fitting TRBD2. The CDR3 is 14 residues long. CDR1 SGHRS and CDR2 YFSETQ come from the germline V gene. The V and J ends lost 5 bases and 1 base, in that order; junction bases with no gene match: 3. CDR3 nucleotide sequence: TGCGCCAGCAGTCGGCGGGAGTCCTACAATGAGCAGTTCTTC. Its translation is CASSRRESYNEQFF.

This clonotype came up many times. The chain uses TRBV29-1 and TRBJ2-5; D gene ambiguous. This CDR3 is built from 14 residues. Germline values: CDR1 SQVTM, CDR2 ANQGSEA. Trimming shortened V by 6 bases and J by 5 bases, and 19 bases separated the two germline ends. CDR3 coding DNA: TGCAGCGTGGGCGAACGTAACCTGGGCGAGACCCAGTACTTC. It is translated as CSVGERNLGETQYF. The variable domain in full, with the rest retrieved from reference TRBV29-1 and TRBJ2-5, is SAVISQKPSRDICQRGTSLTIQCQVDSQVTMMFWYRQQPGQSLTLIATANQGSEATYESGFVIDKFPISRPNLTFSTLTVSNMSPEDSSIYLCSVGERNLGETQYFGPGTRLLVL.

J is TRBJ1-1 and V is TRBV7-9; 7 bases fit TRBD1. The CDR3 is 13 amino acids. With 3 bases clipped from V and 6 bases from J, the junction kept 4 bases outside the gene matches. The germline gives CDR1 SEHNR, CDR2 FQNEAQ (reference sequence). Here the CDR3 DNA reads TGTGCCAGCAGCTTCCAGGGGGTCCCTGAAGCTTTCTTT. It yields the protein CASSFQGVPEAFF.

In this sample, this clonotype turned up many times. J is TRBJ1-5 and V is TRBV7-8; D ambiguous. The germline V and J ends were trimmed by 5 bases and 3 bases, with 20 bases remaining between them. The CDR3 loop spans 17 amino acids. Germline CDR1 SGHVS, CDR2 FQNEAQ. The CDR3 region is CASSAFPSGGYNQPQHF. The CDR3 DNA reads TGTGCCAGCAGCGCGTTCCCGAGCGGAGGTTACAATCAGCCCCAGCATTTT.

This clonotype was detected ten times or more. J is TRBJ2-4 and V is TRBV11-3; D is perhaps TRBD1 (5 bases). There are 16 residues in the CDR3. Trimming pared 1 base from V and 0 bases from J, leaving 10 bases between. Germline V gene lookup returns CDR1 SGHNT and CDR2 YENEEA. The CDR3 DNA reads TGTGCCAGCAGCTTAGGGGGCGATCTAGCCAAAAACATTCAGTACTTC. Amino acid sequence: CASSLGGDLAKNIQYF. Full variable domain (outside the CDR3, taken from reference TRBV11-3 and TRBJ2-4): EAGVVQSPRYKIIEKKQPVAFWCNPISGHNTLYWYLQNLGQGPELLIRYENEEAVDDSQLPKDRFSAERLKGVDSTLKIQPAELGDSAVYLCASSLGGDLAKNIQYFGAGTRLSVL.

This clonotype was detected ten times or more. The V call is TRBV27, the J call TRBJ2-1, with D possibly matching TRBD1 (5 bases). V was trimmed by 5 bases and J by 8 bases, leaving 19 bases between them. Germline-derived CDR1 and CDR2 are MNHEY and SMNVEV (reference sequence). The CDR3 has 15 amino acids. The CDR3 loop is CASSTPGNLMDEQFF. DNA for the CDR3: TGTGCCAGCAGTACCCCAGGGAACCTTATGGATGAGCAGTTCTTC.

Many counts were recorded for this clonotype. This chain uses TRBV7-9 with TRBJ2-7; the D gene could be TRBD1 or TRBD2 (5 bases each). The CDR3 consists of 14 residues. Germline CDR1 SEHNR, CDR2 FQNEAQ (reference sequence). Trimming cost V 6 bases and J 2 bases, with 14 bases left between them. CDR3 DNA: TGTGCCAGCAGTTACGGGACGGAACCCTACGAGCAGTACTTC. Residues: CASSYGTEPYEQYF. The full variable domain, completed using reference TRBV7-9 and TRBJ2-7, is DTGVSQNPRHKITKRGQNVTFRCDPISEHNRLYWYRQTLGQGPEFLTYFQNEAQLEKSRLLSDRFSAERPKGSFSTLEIQRTEQGDSAMYLCASSYGTEPYEQYFGPGTRLTVT.

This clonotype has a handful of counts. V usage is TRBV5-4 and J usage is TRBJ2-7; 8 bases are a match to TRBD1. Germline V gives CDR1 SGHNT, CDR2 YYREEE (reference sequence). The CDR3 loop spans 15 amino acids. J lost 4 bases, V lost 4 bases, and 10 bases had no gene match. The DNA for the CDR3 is TGTGCCAGCAGCGAACACAGGGGGTCGTTGTACGAGCAGTACTTC. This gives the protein CASSEHRGSLYEQYF.

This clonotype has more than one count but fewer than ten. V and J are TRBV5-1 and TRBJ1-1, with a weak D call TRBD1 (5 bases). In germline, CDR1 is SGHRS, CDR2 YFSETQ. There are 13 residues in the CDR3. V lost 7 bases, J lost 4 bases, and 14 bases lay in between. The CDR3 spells CASRLQEGTEAFF. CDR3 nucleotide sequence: TGCGCCAGCCGGTTACAGGAGGGCACTGAAGCTTTCTTT.

The DNA for the CDR3 is TGTGCCAGCATAGGACTAGCGGGGACCGGGGAGCTGTTTTTT. Translating it yields CASIGLAGTGELFF. The chain links TRBV12-3 or TRBV12-4 to TRBJ2-2; 12 bases are a match to TRBD2. The V segment lost 7 bases and the J segment 5 bases; nucleotides outside the gene matches: 2. This CDR3 is built from 14 residues.

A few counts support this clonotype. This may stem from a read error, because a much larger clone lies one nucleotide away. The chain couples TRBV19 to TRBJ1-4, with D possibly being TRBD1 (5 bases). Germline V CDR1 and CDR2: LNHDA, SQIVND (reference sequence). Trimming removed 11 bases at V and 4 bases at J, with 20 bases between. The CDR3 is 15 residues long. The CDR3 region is CAGMVPGGINEKLFF. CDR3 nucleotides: TGTGCCGGTATGGTCCCCGGGGGTATTAATGAAAAACTGTTTTTT.

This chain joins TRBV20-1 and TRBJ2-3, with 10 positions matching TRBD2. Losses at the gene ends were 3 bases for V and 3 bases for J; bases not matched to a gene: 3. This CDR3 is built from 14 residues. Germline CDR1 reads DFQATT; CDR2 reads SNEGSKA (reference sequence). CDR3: CSARLAGVTDTQYF. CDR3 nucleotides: TGCAGTGCTAGGCTAGCGGGAGTAACAGATACGCAGTATTTT.

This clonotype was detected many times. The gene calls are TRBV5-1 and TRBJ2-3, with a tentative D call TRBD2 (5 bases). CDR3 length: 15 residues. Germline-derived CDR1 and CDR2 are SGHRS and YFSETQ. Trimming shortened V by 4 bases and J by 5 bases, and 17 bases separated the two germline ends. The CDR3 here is CASSAARAGVDTQYF. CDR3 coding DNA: TGCGCCAGCAGCGCCGCGAGGGCAGGCGTAGATACGCAGTATTTT. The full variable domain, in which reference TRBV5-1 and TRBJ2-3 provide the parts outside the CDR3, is KAGVTQTPRYLIKTRGQQVTLSCSPISGHRSVSWYQQTPGQGLQFLFEYFSETQRNKGNFPGRFSGRQFSNSRSEMNVSTLELGDSALYLCASSAARAGVDTQYFGPGTRLTVL.

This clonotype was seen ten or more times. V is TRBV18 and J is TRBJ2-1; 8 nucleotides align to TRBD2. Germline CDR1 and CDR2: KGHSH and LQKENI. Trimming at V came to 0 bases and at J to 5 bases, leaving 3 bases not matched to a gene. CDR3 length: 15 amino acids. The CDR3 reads CASSPPALADNEQFF. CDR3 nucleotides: TGTGCCAGCTCACCACCCGCACTAGCGGACAATGAGCAGTTCTTC.

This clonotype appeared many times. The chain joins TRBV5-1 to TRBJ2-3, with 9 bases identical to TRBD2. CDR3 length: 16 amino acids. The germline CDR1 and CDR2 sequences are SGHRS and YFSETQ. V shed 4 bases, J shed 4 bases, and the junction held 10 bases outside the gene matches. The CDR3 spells CASSPLAGAAADTQYF. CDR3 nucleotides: TGCGCCAGCAGCCCCTTAGCGGGAGCAGCGGCAGATACGCAGTATTTT.

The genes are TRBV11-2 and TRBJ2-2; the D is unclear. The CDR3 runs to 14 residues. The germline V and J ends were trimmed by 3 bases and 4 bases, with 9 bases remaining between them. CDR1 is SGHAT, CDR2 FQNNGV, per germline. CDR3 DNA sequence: TGTGCCAGCAGCTTGGGCTTATTCACCGGGGAGCTGTTTTTT. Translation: CASSLGLFTGELFF. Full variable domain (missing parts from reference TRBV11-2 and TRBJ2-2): EAGVAQSPRYKIIEKRQSVAFWCNPISGHATLYWYQQILGQGPKLLIQFQNNGVVDDSQLPKDRFSAERLKGVDSTLKIQPAKLEDSAVYLCASSLGLFTGELFFGEGSRLTVL.

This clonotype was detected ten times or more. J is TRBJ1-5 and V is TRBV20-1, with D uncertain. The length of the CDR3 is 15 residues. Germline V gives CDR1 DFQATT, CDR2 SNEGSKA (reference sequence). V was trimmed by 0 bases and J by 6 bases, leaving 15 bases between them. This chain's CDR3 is CSARESRLYGQPQHF. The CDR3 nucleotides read TGCAGTGCTAGAGAATCCAGGTTATACGGTCAGCCCCAGCATTTT.